This TCR beta chain emerged from a study of T cell responses to AZD1222 COVID-19 vaccine. Overall study results and limits: Recipients of two AZD1222 doses showed rising Spike-specific TCR breadth and depth.

With regard to this clone: Antigen specificity is unknown.

Repertoires were generated with immunoSEQ multiplex PCR, while TCRdb's copy carries only in-frame clones and drops some. The sample lists 90,000 or so clones; approximately 90% were seen once. Trimming took off 1 base at V and 4 bases at J, with 10 bases between the two ends. The CDR3 runs 15 residues. Germline V gene sequence: CDR1 SGHTA, CDR2 FQGTGA. The source of this sequence is an adult who received the AZD1222 COVID-19 vaccine. This specimen was peripheral blood, taken 28 days after the second AZD1222 dose. The gene calls are TRBV7-3 and TRBJ2-2; perhaps TRBD2 as D (5 bases). DNA for the CDR3: TGTGCCAGCAGCTTAAACAGCGGTCTCACCGGGGAGCTGTTTTTT. Protein product: CASSLNSGLTGELFF. The complete variable domain, with remaining parts taken from reference TRBV7-3 and TRBJ2-2, reads GAGVSQTPSNKVTEKGKYVELRCDPISGHTALYWYRQSLGQGPEFLIYFQGTGAADDSGLPNDRFFAVRPEGSVSTLKIQRTERGDSAVYLCASSLNSGLTGELFFGEGSRLTVL.